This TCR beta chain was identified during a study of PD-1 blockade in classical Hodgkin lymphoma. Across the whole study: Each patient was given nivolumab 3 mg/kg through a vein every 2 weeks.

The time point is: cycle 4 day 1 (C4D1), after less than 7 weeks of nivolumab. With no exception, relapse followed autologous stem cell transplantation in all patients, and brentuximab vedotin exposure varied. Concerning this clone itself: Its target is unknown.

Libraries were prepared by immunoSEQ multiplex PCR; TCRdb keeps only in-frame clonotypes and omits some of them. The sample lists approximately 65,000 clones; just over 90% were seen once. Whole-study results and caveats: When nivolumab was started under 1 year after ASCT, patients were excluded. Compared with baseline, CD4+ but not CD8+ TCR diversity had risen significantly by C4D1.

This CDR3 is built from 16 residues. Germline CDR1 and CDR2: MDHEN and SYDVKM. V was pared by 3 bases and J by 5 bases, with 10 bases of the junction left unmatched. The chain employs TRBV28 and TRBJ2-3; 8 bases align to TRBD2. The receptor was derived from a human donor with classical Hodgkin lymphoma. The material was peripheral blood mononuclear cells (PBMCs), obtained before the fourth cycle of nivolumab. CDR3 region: CASSLSILADIDTQYF. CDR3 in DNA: TGTGCCAGCAGTTTGTCAATACTAGCGGATATAGATACGCAGTATTTT. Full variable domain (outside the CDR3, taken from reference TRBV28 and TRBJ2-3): DVKVTQSSRYLVKRTGEKVFLECVQDMDHENMFWYRQDPGLGLRLIYFSYDVKMKEKGDIPEGYSVSREKKERFSLILESASTNQTSMYLCASSLSILADIDTQYFGPGTRLTVL.